This note documents a single T cell receptor (beta chain) sequence. Its antigen is undetermined. This entry belongs to a study of cytomegalovirus exposure and HLA in healthy donors. Whole-study results and caveats: Sequencing likely caused a cluster of highly shared sequence variants. Excluded: some indistinguishable V segments such as TRBV6-2 and TRBV6-3. The study put under 200 TCR beta chains on its list as cytomegalovirus-associated. Earlier analysis yielded a pattern in which most TCR beta V segments were productive about 87% or about 30% of the time.

The V end was cut by 9 bases, the J end by 0 bases, with 11 bases between. CDR3 length: 13 amino acids. Germline CDR1 SNHLY, CDR2 FYNNEI. The PCR contained 60 Vbeta and 13 Jbeta primers. TCRdb's copy holds only in-frame clones and misses some; the assay was immunoSEQ multiplex PCR. The data hold more than 95,000 clones, with approximately 80% observed a single time. V and J are TRBV2 and TRBJ2-5, with D possibly TRBD2 on 5 matching bases. Sequencing was performed on PBMCs. The receptor's source is a young woman in good health and CMV-seropositive. CDR3 loop: CASARGYQETQYF. The CDR3 bases are TGTGCCAGTGCCAGAGGGTACCAAGAGACCCAGTACTTC.